These 3 T cell receptor beta chains originate from one sample sequenced in a study of cytomegalovirus exposure and HLA in healthy donors. 13 Jbeta primers and 60 Vbeta primers were used for the PCR. TCRdb's copy holds only in-frame clones and misses some; the assay was immunoSEQ multiplex PCR. The sample includes about 130,000 clones, 80% to 90% of them seen just once. The source material was PBMCs. These receptors were collected from a woman aged 40 to 55 in good health and CMV-seropositive.

The chain recombines TRBV5-1 with TRBJ1-5, with TRBD1 matching 7 bases. CDR3 length equals 15 residues. CDR1 and CDR2 (germline): SGHRS, YFSETQ. V gave up 7 bases and J gave up 3 bases; unmatched junction bases: 10. Here the CDR3 reads CASSLATGTNQPQHF. The CDR3 coding sequence is TGCGCCAGCTCCTTGGCGACAGGGACCAATCAGCCCCAGCATTTT.

The rearrangement links TRBV7-6 to TRBJ2-7, with 11 bases aligning to TRBD2. The V segment lost 0 bases and the J segment 5 bases; nucleotides outside the gene matches: 3. The CDR3 has 15 amino acids. The germline gives CDR1 SGHVS, CDR2 FNYEAQ. The CDR3 sequence is CASSLAASGGNEQYF. In DNA form, the CDR3 reads TGTGCCAGCAGCTTAGCAGCTAGCGGGGGGAACGAGCAGTACTTC.

The V and J genes are TRBV28 and TRBJ2-1; the match to TRBD1 covers 7 bases. The CDR3 loop spans 14 amino acids. The V gene end was trimmed by 4 bases and the J gene end by 6 bases; junction bases not matched to a gene: 6. Per the germline V gene, CDR1 is MDHEN and CDR2 is SYDVKM. The CDR3 sequence: CASSCPGQSNEQFF. The CDR3 coding sequence is TGTGCCAGCAGTTGCCCGGGACAGAGCAATGAGCAGTTCTTC. Drawing the rest from reference TRBV28 and TRBJ2-1, the complete variable domain is DVKVTQSSRYLVKRTGEKVFLECVQDMDHENMFWYRQDPGLGLRLIYFSYDVKMKEKGDIPEGYSVSREKKERFSLILESASTNQTSMYLCASSCPGQSNEQFFGPGTRLTVL.